The 29 T cell receptor beta chains in this list originate from one sample, sequenced in a study of shared clonotypes between healthy human individuals. The table came from immunoSEQ multiplex PCR; TCRdb's copy has only in-frame clones and leaves some out. The sample consists of 650,000 to 750,000 clones, around 72% of them appearing once. Sequenced material: memory CD4+ T cells sorted from blood. The subset is: CD45RA-negative fraction. Receptor source: a woman aged 25 to 45 in good health.

The chain carries TRBV7-2 and TRBJ1-2, with TRBD1 matching over 12 bases. The V and J ends lost 0 bases and 7 bases, in that order; junction bases with no gene match: 6. Germline loops: CDR1 SGHTA, CDR2 FQGNSA. This CDR3 spans 16 amino acids. CDR3 in amino acids: CASSLAGTGGRGGYTF. For the CDR3, the DNA is TGTGCCAGCAGCTTAGCCGGGACAGGGGGCAGAGGTGGCTACACCTTC.

The chain recombines TRBV18 with TRBJ2-5; TRBD1 matches 7 bases. V lost 4 bases, J lost 1 base, and 6 bases stayed unmatched. The V gene's germline CDR1 is KGHSH and CDR2 LQKENI. The CDR3 is 15 amino acids. The CDR3 loop is CASSQQQGFQETQYF. The DNA of the CDR3 is TGTGCCAGCTCACAGCAACAGGGGTTCCAAGAGACCCAGTACTTC.

V gene TRBV6-1 combines with J gene TRBJ2-7; 10 nucleotides line up with TRBD2. Germline-derived CDR1 and CDR2 are MNHNS and SASEGT. The trim removed 0 bases at V and 3 bases at J, leaving 2 bases unmatched. The CDR3 runs to 15 residues. In nucleotides, the CDR3 is TGTGCCAGCAGTGAAGCTAGCGGGAGGAACTACGAGCAGTACTTC. It translates to CASSEASGRNYEQYF.

The V call is TRBV28, the J call TRBJ2-1, with D perhaps TRBD1 or TRBD2 (6 bases each). The V gene lost 2 bases and the J gene lost 7 bases, with 21 bases spanning the gap. Germline lookup yields CDR1 MDHEN and CDR2 SYDVKM. This CDR3 region has 17 residues. This CDR3 reads CASSLKHWGAAGNEQFF. The CDR3 DNA sequence: TGTGCCAGCAGTTTAAAGCATTGGGGGGCCGCGGGGAATGAGCAGTTCTTC.

CDR3 region: CASSTFNEQFF. CDR3 in DNA: TGTGCCAGCAGCACATTCAATGAGCAGTTCTTC. The genes are TRBV11-1 and TRBJ2-1; the D is unclear. The CDR3 spans 11 residues. CDR1 and CDR2 (germline): SGHAT, FQDESV (reference sequence). V dropped 5 bases and J dropped 6 bases, with 5 bases sitting between them.

This clone was seen just once. This chain connects TRBV19 to TRBJ1-5; D is perhaps TRBD1 (5 bases). The CDR3 is made up of 13 amino acids. CDR1 LNHDA and CDR2 SQIVND come from the germline V gene (reference sequence). V was clipped by 3 bases and J by 5 bases, with 8 bases between them. The CDR3 nucleotides are TGTGCCAGTAGTATCATAGGGGATCAGCCCCAGCATTTT. Translated, it gives CASSIIGDQPQHF.

V usage is TRBV27 and J usage is TRBJ2-6; TRBD2 is a possible D gene (5 bases). V gave up 5 bases and J gave up 0 bases, with 20 bases separating them. Germline V gives CDR1 MNHEY, CDR2 SMNVEV (reference sequence). The CDR3 has 19 residues. The CDR3 spells CASSPTGLKPSSGANVLTF. CDR3 in DNA: TGTGCCAGCAGTCCCACGGGGTTAAAACCTAGCTCTGGGGCCAACGTCCTGACTTTC. The whole variable domain, filled in from reference TRBV27 and TRBJ2-6, reads EAQVTQNPRYLITVTGKKLTVTCSQNMNHEYMSWYRQDPGLGLRQIYYSMNVEVTDKGDVPEGYKVSRKEKRNFPLILESPSPNQTSLYFCASSPTGLKPSSGANVLTFGAGSRLTVL.

The V gene is TRBV6-5, the J gene TRBJ2-1, with 8 positions matching TRBD1. V dropped 7 bases and J dropped 8; count of bases not matched to a gene: 10. This CDR3 is built from 14 residues. Germline V gives CDR1 MNHEY, CDR2 SVGAGI. The CDR3 coding sequence is TGTGCCAGCATCAAAGCCGACAGGGGTTATGAGCAGTTCTTC. The encoded protein is CASIKADRGYEQFF.

As concerns this clone: This probably arose from a read error, given a far larger clone one base away. In the same sample, other DNA sequences code for this CDR3. V usage is TRBV7-2 and J usage is TRBJ2-7; no firm D call. The CDR3 length is 11 residues. The germline V gene encodes CDR1 SGHTA and CDR2 FQGNSA. V was cut by 1 base and J by 4 bases, with 2 bases left in between. The CDR3 loop is CASSLVYEQYF. The CDR3 bases are TGTGCCAGCAGCTTAGTATACGAGCAGTACTTC.

For the CDR3, the DNA is TGTGCCAGCAGTTTATTGATTCGGCTAGCGGGATCTTCCTCCTACAATGAGCAGTTCTTC. This encodes CASSLLIRLAGSSSYNEQFF. This chain links TRBV28 with TRBJ2-1; 9 bases are a match to TRBD2. The CDR3 consists of 20 residues. V shed 1 base, J shed 0 bases, and the junction held 13 bases outside the gene matches. Germline CDR1 is MDHEN and CDR2 is SYDVKM.

The chain is built from TRBV2 and TRBJ2-7; 7 bases line up with TRBD1. The V and J ends lost 3 bases and 5 bases, in that order; junction bases with no gene match: 7. The germline CDR1 and CDR2 sequences are SNHLY and FYNNEI. This CDR3 has 14 amino acids. DNA of the CDR3: TGTGCCAGCAGTGAGGAGACAGGGAAAAACGAGCAGTACTTC. Amino acid sequence: CASSEETGKNEQYF.

The chain joins TRBV7-2 to TRBJ1-5, with no clear D. The V end lost 6 bases, the J end lost 7 bases, and 19 bases lay between the germline ends. This CDR3 has 15 amino acids. Germline CDR1 is SGHTA and CDR2 is FQGNSA. The CDR3 protein is CASSKDVLSGQPQHF. DNA of the CDR3: TGTGCCAGCAGTAAGGACGTTCTCTCGGGACAGCCCCAGCATTTT. The whole variable domain, filled in from reference TRBV7-2 and TRBJ1-5, reads GAGVSQSPSNKVTEKGKDVELRCDPISGHTALYWYRQSLGQGLEFLIYFQGNSAPDKSGLPSDRFSAERTGGSVSTLTIQRTQQEDSAVYLCASSKDVLSGQPQHFGDGTRLSIL.

At least ten counts were recorded for this clone. V is TRBV11-1 and J is TRBJ1-2; D is possibly TRBD1 (6 bases). The germline V gene has CDR1 SGHAT and CDR2 FQDESV (reference sequence). The CDR3 runs to 15 residues. Trimming left V 5 bases short and J 8 bases short, with 21 bases between. DNA for the CDR3: TGTGCCAGCAGCCCCGGGTTAACAGGGTTCCGGGGCTACACCTTC. Translation gives CASSPGLTGFRGYTF. Complete variable domain (other parts from reference TRBV11-1 and TRBJ1-2): EAEVAQSPRYKITEKSQAVAFWCDPISGHATLYWYRQILGQGPELLVQFQDESVVDDSQLPKDRFSAERLKGVDSTLKIQPAELGDSAMYLCASSPGLTGFRGYTFGSGTRLTVV.

The rearrangement links TRBV2 to TRBJ2-7; 8 positions agree with TRBD1. Losses at the gene ends were 7 bases for V and 3 bases for J; bases not matched to a gene: 8. The CDR3 sequence is 14 residues long. Germline-derived CDR1 and CDR2 are SNHLY and FYNNEI. The CDR3 sequence is CASTLRTGSYEQYF. The CDR3 DNA sequence: TGTGCCAGCACCCTAAGGACAGGGAGCTACGAGCAGTACTTC.

The J gene is TRBJ1-2, the V gene TRBV19; 7 nucleotides agree with TRBD1. The ends lost 7 bases at V and 2 bases at J; junction bases unmatched: 7. From germline, CDR1 is LNHDA and CDR2 SQIVND (reference sequence). The CDR3 sequence is 14 residues long. Here the CDR3 DNA reads TGTGCCAGTACCGTCCGGGACAGAAACTATGGCTACACCTTC. It encodes CASTVRDRNYGYTF.

The table lists this clone with many counts. V and J are TRBV2 and TRBJ2-2, with 12 bases matching TRBD2. CDR1 SNHLY and CDR2 FYNNEI come from the germline V gene. The CDR3 runs 16 residues. Losses at the gene ends were 5 bases for V and 5 bases for J; bases not matched to a gene: 6. The chain's CDR3 is CASSHRTSGITGELFF. CDR3 coding DNA: TGTGCCAGCAGTCACCGGACTAGCGGGATTACCGGGGAGCTGTTTTTT.

The chain joins TRBV15 to TRBJ1-2, with D unclear. The V gene's germline CDR1 is LNHNV and CDR2 YYDKDF (reference sequence). The CDR3 has 15 amino acids. Between the trimmed V and J ends, which lost 0 bases and 2 bases, there was a span of 10 bases. The CDR3 coding sequence is TGTGCCACCAGCAGAGATCCGAACAGCAACTATGGCTACACCTTC. This codes for CATSRDPNSNYGYTF.

The chain links TRBV28 to TRBJ1-2; D unresolved. V was trimmed by 7 bases and J by 5 bases, leaving 14 bases between them. This CDR3 spans 13 amino acids. CDR1 and CDR2 (germline): MDHEN, SYDVKM. The CDR3 DNA follows: TGTGCCAGCACCGACGGACCGGTTTATGGCTACACCTTC. Its translation: CASTDGPVYGYTF.

This rearrangement joins TRBV7-8 to TRBJ2-1; perhaps TRBD2 as D (6 bases). The V gene lost 5 bases and the J gene lost 10 bases, with 12 bases spanning the gap. Germline values: CDR1 SGHVS, CDR2 FQNEAQ. This CDR3 spans 12 amino acids. CDR3 bases: TGTGCCAGCAGCGCGACTAGATGGGAGCAGTTCTTC. This codes for CASSATRWEQFF.

The gene calls are TRBV28 and TRBJ2-7; 10 bases are a match to TRBD1. The junction had 8 bases not matched to a gene; V was cut back by 2 bases and J by 1 base. Germline CDR1 and CDR2: MDHEN and SYDVKM. The CDR3 length is 17 residues. CDR3 in amino acids: CASSLASRDRGSYEQYF. The CDR3 nucleotides are TGTGCCAGCAGTTTAGCCTCCCGGGACAGGGGATCCTACGAGCAGTACTTC.

The genes are TRBV6-1 and TRBJ2-7; D is possibly TRBD1 or TRBD2 (5 bases each). CDR3 length: 14 amino acids. Trimming took off 11 bases at V and 2 bases at J, with 19 bases between the two ends. Germline CDR1 and CDR2: MNHNS and SASEGT. The CDR3 nucleotides read TGTGCCTCCCTCGGGGCAGATAGAACCTACGAGCAGTACTTC. This codes for CASLGADRTYEQYF.

In this sample, this clone turned up a few times. The chain joins TRBV15 to TRBJ1-1; D is perhaps TRBD1 (5 bases). The CDR3 totals 13 residues. Germline assignment: CDR1 LNHNV and CDR2 YYDKDF (reference sequence). V lost 0 bases, J lost 6 bases, and 8 bases lay in between. CDR3 in amino acids: CATSREAGSEAFF. Here the CDR3 DNA reads TGTGCCACCAGCAGAGAGGCAGGGTCTGAAGCTTTCTTT.

This rearrangement joins TRBV27 to TRBJ2-1; D perhaps matches TRBD2 (5 bases). V was cut by 3 bases and J by 8 bases, with 14 bases left in between. CDR1 MNHEY and CDR2 SMNVEV come from the germline V gene (reference sequence). The CDR3 totals 14 residues. The CDR3 here is CASSFGVGKHEQFF. The CDR3 nucleotides are TGTGCCAGCAGTTTCGGGGTCGGGAAGCATGAGCAGTTCTTC.

V usage is TRBV27 and J usage is TRBJ2-4, with 10 bases identical to TRBD1. With 6 bases clipped from V and 11 bases from J, the junction kept 4 bases outside the gene matches. In germline, CDR1 is MNHEY, CDR2 SMNVEV (reference sequence). This CDR3 comprises 12 residues. CDR3 residues: CASRTGGSVQYF. The CDR3 bases are TGTGCCAGCAGGACAGGGGGCAGCGTTCAGTACTTC.

The J gene is TRBJ2-2, the V gene TRBV27; TRBD2 might be the D (7 bases). The CDR3 extends over 18 amino acids. Per the germline V gene, CDR1 is MNHEY and CDR2 is SMNVEV (reference sequence). V lost 3 bases and J lost 5, with 22 bases in between. This CDR3 reads CASSFGFLGGQGTGELFF. The DNA for the CDR3 is TGTGCCAGCAGTTTTGGTTTTTTGGGAGGGCAGGGGACCGGGGAGCTGTTTTTT.

This clone was counted at least ten times. The rearrangement joins TRBV11-2 to TRBJ2-7; D not resolved. CDR1 is SGHAT, CDR2 FQNNGV, per germline. V was trimmed by 2 bases and J by 2 bases, leaving 13 bases between them. CDR3 length: 15 residues. The CDR3 nucleotides are TGTGCCAGCAGCTTACGGAGAGCCGACACCTACGAGCAGTACTTC. As protein: CASSLRRADTYEQYF.

J is TRBJ2-3 and V is TRBV2; the D gene is possibly TRBD1 (5 bases). From germline, CDR1 is SNHLY and CDR2 FYNNEI. This CDR3 spans 13 amino acids. The V and J ends lost 2 bases and 7 bases respectively, with 10 bases between them. This CDR3 is CASSELGAHTQYF. The CDR3 bases are TGTGCCAGCAGTGAACTTGGGGCGCATACGCAGTATTTT.

The chain carries TRBV29-1 and TRBJ2-1, with 12 bases fitting TRBD1. Germline assignment: CDR1 SQVTM and CDR2 ANQGSEA. This CDR3 has 14 amino acids. V was pared by 6 bases and J by 12 bases, with 12 bases of the junction left unmatched. The CDR3, as DNA: TGCAGCGTGGGGGGACAGGGGGCCCGAGCGGGGCAGTTCTTC. This encodes CSVGGQGARAGQFF.

The J gene is TRBJ2-7, the V gene TRBV5-1, with D possibly matching TRBD2 (5 bases). CDR3 length: 17 residues. In germline, CDR1 is SGHRS, CDR2 YFSETQ. Trimming cost V 4 bases and J 0 bases, with 20 bases left between them. The CDR3 DNA is TGCGCCAGCAGCCGGGATATGGGAGCGTTTAGCTCCTACGAGCAGTACTTC. Its translation is CASSRDMGAFSSYEQYF.